This entry lists 31 T cell receptor beta chains sequenced from one sample in a study of blood T cell repertoires in COVID-19. Measured with immunoSEQ multiplex PCR; TCRdb has only the in-frame clones, and not every one. Of around 210,000 clones detected, over 60% appear once; the ten largest clones hold around 5.1%. Sequenced input: peripheral blood. These receptors came from a woman between 65 and 79 years old with acute or convalescent COVID-19.

This clone was seen a single time. CDR3 residues: CASSTGQGGEQYF. DNA for the CDR3: TGCGCCAGCAGCACAGGACAGGGGGGTGAGCAGTACTTC. The chain recombines TRBV5-1 with TRBJ2-7; 10 bases line up with TRBD1. J gave up 7 bases and V 4 bases, and 5 bases lay outside the gene matches. CDR1 SGHRS and CDR2 YFSETQ come from the germline V gene. CDR3 length: 13 amino acids.

The J gene is TRBJ2-5, the V gene TRBV29-1, with a weak D call TRBD1 (5 bases). The CDR3 runs to 12 residues. Deletions cut 5 bases from V and 4 bases from J, with 11 bases between. CDR1 and CDR2 (germline): SQVTM, ANQGSEA. CDR3 protein: CSVFAGLETQYF. In DNA, the CDR3 is TGCAGCGTTTTTGCAGGGTTAGAGACCCAGTACTTC.

V is TRBV30 and J is TRBJ1-4, with D possibly matching TRBD1 (6 bases). The CDR3 is made up of 15 amino acids. The germline V gene has CDR1 GTSNPN and CDR2 SVGIG (reference sequence). V lost 0 bases to trimming and J lost 5 bases, with 13 bases between them. CDR3 amino acids: CAWSVGGGKNEKLFF. The DNA for the CDR3 is TGTGCCTGGAGTGTAGGGGGGGGAAAAAATGAAAAACTGTTTTTT.

This chain connects TRBV7-2 to TRBJ2-3; D may be TRBD2 (5 bases). Germline lookup yields CDR1 SGHTA and CDR2 FQGNSA. CDR3 length: 17 residues. Trimming took off 2 bases at V and 0 bases at J, with 15 bases between the two ends. CDR3 nucleotides: TGTGCCAGCAGCTTAAAGGGTTGGGGAGCTAGCACAGATACGCAGTATTTT. Its translation: CASSLKGWGASTDTQYF.

CDR3 bases: TGTGCCAGCAGTTCGCGAGCTATTTCGGCCCTCCACTTT. It yields the protein CASSSRAISALHF. The chain uses TRBV27 and TRBJ1-6; D uncertain. CDR1 and CDR2 (germline): MNHEY, SMNVEV (reference sequence). The ends were cut back, 4 bases at V and 14 bases at J, with 15 bases in the middle. There are 13 residues in the CDR3.

This clone has only one observation. The chain combines TRBV10-3 with TRBJ2-1; the D is unclear. Germline V gives CDR1 ENHRY, CDR2 SYGVKD. The CDR3 extends over 16 amino acids. V gave up 3 bases and J gave up 0 bases, with 12 bases separating them. The CDR3 nucleotides read TGTGCCATCAGTGAAGATGTGGGCGACTCCTACAATGAGCAGTTCTTC. It codes for CAISEDVGDSYNEQFF.

The chain carries TRBV19 and TRBJ2-3, with unresolved D. This CDR3 contains 15 residues. V lost 2 bases, J lost 5 bases, and 14 bases lay in between. Germline V gives CDR1 LNHDA, CDR2 SQIVND (reference sequence). The CDR3: CASSIYPLSGDTQYF. The CDR3 bases are TGTGCCAGTAGTATATACCCTCTTTCCGGAGATACGCAGTATTTT.

This clone occurred once. V and J are TRBV3-1 (or the pseudogene TRBV3-2) and TRBJ2-3, with D possibly matching TRBD1 (9 bases). The CDR3 extends over 18 amino acids. V was shortened by 8 bases and J by 0 bases, with 24 bases between the two germline ends. CDR1 is LGHDT, CDR2 YNNKEL, per germline (reference sequence). The CDR3 loop reads CASAGGQGRPSSTDTQYF. The CDR3 DNA reads TGTGCCAGCGCGGGGGGACAGGGAAGACCATCTAGCACAGATACGCAGTATTTT.

This clone was recorded a few times. In nucleotides, the CDR3 is TGTGCCAGCAGCCGCAGGACTAGCGGGAGCTACGAGCAGTACTTC. Translation: CASSRRTSGSYEQYF. The rearrangement links TRBV3-1 (or the pseudogene TRBV3-2) to TRBJ2-7, with 13 bases matching TRBD2. The V and J ends lost 4 bases and 3 bases, in that order; junction bases with no gene match: 3. The germline gives CDR1 LGHDT, CDR2 YNNKEL (reference sequence). The CDR3 covers 15 residues.

Of note for this clone: The junction shows a germline mismatch at one end, possibly a read error. V usage is TRBV7-9 and J usage is TRBJ2-1; D is unclear. The CDR3 spans 16 residues. Germline V gene sequence: CDR1 SEHNR, CDR2 FQNEAQ (reference sequence). CDR3 bases: TGTGCCAGCTGCTTAGATGTTACACGTCTCTACAATGAGCAGTTCTTC. This encodes CASCLDVTRLYNEQFF.

J is TRBJ2-5 and V is TRBV24-1; perhaps TRBD2 as D (6 bases). This CDR3 is built from 16 residues. Trimming removed 4 bases from V and 5 bases from J, with 19 bases in between. Per germline, CDR1 KGHDR and CDR2 SFDVKD. The CDR3 loop reads CATSDPSRVGGETQYF. CDR3 coding DNA: TGTGCCACCAGTGACCCTTCTCGGGTTGGGGGGGAGACCCAGTACTTC.

This rearrangement joins TRBV28 to TRBJ1-1; possible D gene TRBD1, 6 bases. This CDR3 contains 14 residues. V shed 2 bases and J shed 2 bases, with 9 bases lying between them. Germline CDR1 and CDR2: MDHEN and SYDVKM. This CDR3 reads CASSLGTYNTEAFF. The CDR3, as DNA: TGTGCCAGCAGTTTAGGGACATATAACACTGAAGCTTTCTTT. Supplemented by reference TRBV28 and TRBJ1-1, the full variable domain reads DVKVTQSSRYLVKRTGEKVFLECVQDMDHENMFWYRQDPGLGLRLIYFSYDVKMKEKGDIPEGYSVSREKKERFSLILESASTNQTSMYLCASSLGTYNTEAFFGQGTRLTVV.

This clone has only one observation. The genes are TRBV11-2 and TRBJ1-1; unclear D gene. In germline, CDR1 is SGHAT, CDR2 FQNNGV. The CDR3 sequence is 14 residues long. V was pared by 5 bases and J by 1 base, with 11 bases between. The CDR3: CASSPIRGNTEAFF. DNA for the CDR3: TGTGCCAGCAGCCCGATCAGAGGGAACACTGAAGCTTTCTTT.

This sequence joins TRBV11-3 and TRBJ1-1, with 7 positions matching TRBD1. Germline V CDR1 and CDR2: SGHNT, YENEEA. V was clipped by 1 base and J by 5 bases; unmatched bases: 7. CDR3 size: 15 residues. Here the CDR3 DNA reads TGTGCCAGCAGCTTAGGACAGGGAGAGGGGACTGAAGCTTTCTTT. It specifies CASSLGQGEGTEAFF.

The gene calls are TRBV19 and TRBJ1-1, with D possibly being TRBD1 (5 bases). Trimming stripped 3 bases from V and 5 bases from J, with 13 bases between. This CDR3 contains 14 residues. In germline, CDR1 is LNHDA, CDR2 SQIVND (reference sequence). The CDR3 bases are TGTGCCAGTAGTATGGGGGGGAGGGTGACTGAAGCTTTCTTT. It encodes CASSMGGRVTEAFF.

The chain has TRBV18 and TRBJ2-3; 9 bases align to TRBD1. J gave up 4 bases and V 4 bases, and 3 bases lay outside the gene matches. In germline, CDR1 is KGHSH, CDR2 LQKENI. CDR3 size: 14 residues. CDR3 region: CASSLQGAADTQYF. As DNA, the CDR3 is TGTGCCAGCTCACTACAGGGGGCGGCAGATACGCAGTATTTT.

The chain is built from TRBV3-1 (or the pseudogene TRBV3-2) and TRBJ2-3; perhaps TRBD2 as D (5 bases). V lost 7 bases, J lost 5 bases, and 13 bases lay in between. The CDR3 has 13 amino acids. Germline assignment: CDR1 LGHDT and CDR2 YNNKEL (reference sequence). The CDR3 DNA is TGTGCCAGCACCGGGCTAGAGGGAGATACGCAGTATTTT. Translating gives CASTGLEGDTQYF.

The rearrangement links TRBV2 to TRBJ1-2; TRBD1 aligns across 7 bases. The CDR3 sequence is 13 residues long. Germline V lookup: CDR1 SNHLY, CDR2 FYNNEI. V was clipped by 9 bases and J by 3 bases; unmatched bases: 7. This CDR3 is CARGTAQHYGYTF. The CDR3 DNA reads as TGTGCCAGGGGGACAGCTCAACACTATGGCTACACCTTC.

The gene calls are TRBV24-1 and TRBJ2-2; weak D call: TRBD1 (5 bases). The germline gives CDR1 KGHDR, CDR2 SFDVKD. The CDR3 has 16 amino acids. V lost 1 base, J lost 2 bases, and 10 bases lay in between. As DNA, the CDR3 is TGTGCCACCAGTGATTTAAGACAGCGAAACACCGGGGAGCTGTTTTTT. This translates into CATSDLRQRNTGELFF.

V is TRBV29-1 and J is TRBJ2-1; 15 positions match TRBD2. Losses at the gene ends were 1 base for V and 8 bases for J; bases not matched to a gene: 6. This CDR3 is built from 16 residues. Germline CDR1 and CDR2: SQVTM and ANQGSEA. The CDR3 coding sequence is TGCAGCGTTGAAGTTGGGACTAGCGGGAGGAAGTATGAGCAGTTCTTC. Its protein is CSVEVGTSGRKYEQFF.

This clone was observed a single time. The V call is TRBV15, the J call TRBJ1-1; no clear D gene. V was trimmed by 0 bases and J by 7 bases, leaving 6 bases between them. The germline V gene encodes CDR1 LNHNV and CDR2 YYDKDF (reference sequence). This CDR3 region has 12 residues. The chain's CDR3 is CATSRDVREAFF. CDR3 sequence (DNA): TGTGCCACCAGCAGAGATGTGCGTGAAGCTTTCTTT. The whole variable domain, remainder taken from reference TRBV15 and TRBJ1-1, is DAMVIQNPRYQVTQFGKPVTLSCSQTLNHNVMYWYQQKSSQAPKLLFHYYDKDFNNEADTPDNFQSRRPNTSFCFLDIRSPGLGDTAMYLCATSRDVREAFFGQGTRLTVV.

The sample holds a few counts of this clone. This rearrangement joins TRBV2 to TRBJ1-6, with D possibly being TRBD1 (5 bases). The germline V gene has CDR1 SNHLY and CDR2 FYNNEI. CDR3 length equals 15 residues. V gave up 8 bases and J gave up 8 bases, with 19 bases separating them. CDR3 bases: TGTGCCAGCGGGTCGCGGGGGTTGTTCTATTCACCCCTCCACTTT. Encoded protein: CASGSRGLFYSPLHF.

V usage is TRBV18 and J usage is TRBJ2-3; 11 positions match TRBD2. With V trimmed by 8 bases and J by 2 bases, 3 bases remained unmatched. Germline CDR1 reads KGHSH; CDR2 reads LQKENI. This CDR3 region has 14 residues. CDR3 sequence: CASGTSGFTDTQYF. The CDR3 DNA reads TGTGCCAGCGGGACTAGCGGTTTCACAGATACGCAGTATTTT.

This chain connects TRBV6-5 to TRBJ2-2; weak D call: TRBD1 (6 bases). The V end lost 5 bases, the J end lost 4 bases, and 14 bases lay between the germline ends. The CDR3 totals 15 residues. The germline gives CDR1 MNHEY, CDR2 SVGAGI. In DNA, the CDR3 is TGTGCCAGCAGTCTAGGGGGAGACGTCACCGGGGAGCTGTTTTTT. It codes for CASSLGGDVTGELFF.

The rearrangement links TRBV18 to TRBJ2-5; D gene uncertain. The germline V gene has CDR1 KGHSH and CDR2 LQKENI. There are 13 residues in the CDR3. Trimming cost V 3 bases and J 5 bases, with 10 bases left between them. The CDR3 nucleotides read TGTGCCAGCTCACCGGTGGCCGCCGAGACCCAGTACTTC. Amino acids: CASSPVAAETQYF.

This chain links TRBV18 with TRBJ1-1, with 9 positions matching TRBD1. Germline CDR1 KGHSH, CDR2 LQKENI. The V segment lost 6 bases and the J segment 1 base; nucleotides outside the gene matches: 6. The CDR3 has 15 residues. The CDR3 here is CASSPTGGSNTEAFF. The CDR3 DNA follows: TGTGCCAGCTCCCCGACAGGGGGATCGAACACTGAAGCTTTCTTT.

This chain uses TRBV5-1 with TRBJ1-1; D ambiguous. Per germline, CDR1 SGHRS and CDR2 YFSETQ. Trimming stripped 0 bases from V and 4 bases from J, with 10 bases between. The CDR3 contains 14 residues. Here the CDR3 DNA reads TGCGCCAGCAGCTTGGGGCAGATGTTCACTGAAGCTTTCTTT. Amino acids: CASSLGQMFTEAFF.

This clone was counted between two and nine times. V usage is TRBV6-6 and J usage is TRBJ2-7, with 8 bases lining up with TRBD1. J gave up 7 bases and V 11 bases, and 10 bases lay outside the gene matches. Looked up from germline, CDR1 is MNHNY and CDR2 is SVGAGI (reference sequence). CDR3 length: 12 residues. Here the CDR3 reads CAASPGGREQYF. CDR3 nucleotides: TGTGCCGCCAGTCCAGGGGGCCGGGAGCAGTACTTC.

The chain is built from TRBV5-8 and TRBJ2-7, with TRBD1 identical over 9 bases. The length of the CDR3 is 15 residues. Germline loops: CDR1 SGHTS, CDR2 YDEGEE. V gave up 4 bases and J gave up 3 bases; unmatched junction bases: 8. In DNA, the CDR3 is TGTGCCAGCAGCCCCGGACAGGGGCCGATCTACGAGCAGTACTTC. Residues: CASSPGQGPIYEQYF.

The chain has TRBV19 and TRBJ2-2; 10 bases match TRBD2. Germline V gene data show CDR1 as LNHDA and CDR2 as SQIVND (reference sequence). This CDR3 spans 18 amino acids. With 2 bases clipped from V and 2 bases from J, the junction kept 8 bases outside the gene matches. Written as DNA, the CDR3 is TGTGCCAGTAGTATATTGGGACTAGCGACTGCAAACACCGGGGAGCTGTTTTTT. Translating it yields CASSILGLATANTGELFF.

The chain couples TRBV4-1 to TRBJ2-1; the D gene is possibly TRBD1 (6 bases). Germline CDR1 and CDR2: MGHRA and YSYEKL. The CDR3 totals 18 residues. V was shortened by 0 bases and J by 0 bases, with 15 bases between the two germline ends. DNA of the CDR3: TGCGCCAGCAGCCAAGAACGGAGCGGACAGAGCTCCTACAATGAGCAGTTCTTC. Translating it yields CASSQERSGQSSYNEQFF.